The T cell receptor (beta chain) under discussion was sequenced for a study of CD8+CD57+ T cells in acquired aplastic anemia. Across the study: Sorted CD4+ and CD8+ cells yielded DNA averaging around 3.2 ug.

Template material for TCR beta VDJ and CDR3 profiling consisted of genomic DNA. TCRdb itself ran the reads through MiXCR, one entry per CDR3 protein. The sample carries under 250,000 distinct CDR3 sequences, 30% to 35% recorded once. This clonotype showed up many times. This CDR3 is 16 amino acids long. Germline lookup yields CDR1 DFQATT and CDR2 SNEGSKA (reference sequence). V was cut by 3 bases and J by 3 bases, with 20 bases left in between. This clonotype was obtained from a human donor in good health, serving as a control. Material: sorted CD4+, CD8+, or CD8+CD57+ T cells (not recorded which) from PBMCs. This chain uses TRBV20-1 with TRBJ1-1; D gene ambiguous. The CDR3 DNA reads as TGCAGTGCTAGGGAGTTTGGGAGGGCGGCGGACACTGAAGCTTTCTTT. Translating gives CSAREFGRAADTEAFF.